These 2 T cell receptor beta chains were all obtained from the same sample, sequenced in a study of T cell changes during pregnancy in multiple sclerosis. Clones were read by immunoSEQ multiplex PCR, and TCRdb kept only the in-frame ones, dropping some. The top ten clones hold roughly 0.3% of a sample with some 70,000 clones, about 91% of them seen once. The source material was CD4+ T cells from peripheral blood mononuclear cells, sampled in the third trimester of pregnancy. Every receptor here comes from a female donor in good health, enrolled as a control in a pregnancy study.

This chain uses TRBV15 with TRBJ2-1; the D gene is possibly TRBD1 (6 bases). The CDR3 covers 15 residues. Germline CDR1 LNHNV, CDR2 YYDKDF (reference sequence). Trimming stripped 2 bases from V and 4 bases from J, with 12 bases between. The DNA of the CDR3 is TGTGCCACCAGCAGAACAGGGATCGCTTACAATGAGCAGTTCTTC. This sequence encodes CATSRTGIAYNEQFF.

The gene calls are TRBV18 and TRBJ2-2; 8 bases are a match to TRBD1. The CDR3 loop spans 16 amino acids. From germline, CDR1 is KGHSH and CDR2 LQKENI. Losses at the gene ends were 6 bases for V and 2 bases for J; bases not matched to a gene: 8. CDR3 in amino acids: CASSLRTGKNTGELFF. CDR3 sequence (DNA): TGTGCCAGCTCCCTCCGGACAGGGAAAAACACCGGGGAGCTGTTTTTT.